These T cell receptor beta chains were read from a single sample in a study of blood T cell repertoires in COVID-19. The repertoire was sequenced with immunoSEQ multiplex PCR; TCRdb's copy has only in-frame clones and lacks some. The sample holds some 240,000 clones, approximately 88% seen once. The sample comprised peripheral blood. The receptors shown here come from a woman in her seventies with COVID-19, enrolled during active disease. Each CDR3 is given with its conserved first and last residue. Only part of the rows carry a size: once, few, many, or a class if the clone is expanded.

-	TRBV7-9	TRBJ2-4	CASTHRENIQYF
-	TRBV2	TRBJ2-1	CASSEMAGDTEQFF
-	TRBV19	TRBJ2-3	CASSDRGGPFADTQYF
once	TRBV7-8	TRBJ1-2	CASSIGRGYGYTF
-	TRBV28	TRBJ1-1	CASRLAGNRNTEAFF
-	TRBV29-1	TRBJ1-1	CSVDTRVMNTEAFF
-	TRBV11-2	TRBJ2-3	CASSLDLRLADLGTDTQYF
-	TRBV28	TRBJ2-3	CASSPTGQGTDTQYF
-	TRBV3-1/TRBV3-2	TRBJ1-5	CASSQGQYQPQHF
-	TRBV28	TRBJ2-5	CASSRRRSGFQETQYF
-	TRBV18	TRBJ2-2	CASSPPSRATGELFF
-	TRBV28	TRBJ2-1	CASRPSRGRFYNEQFF
-	TRBV5-4	TRBJ2-7	CASSLGLPDNEQYF
-	TRBV19	TRBJ2-2	CASLKPGGSGELFF
once	TRBV28	TRBJ2-6	CASSLWQARAASGANVLTF
-	TRBV3-1/TRBV3-2	TRBJ2-1	CASSQDGRGYNEQFF
-	TRBV12-5	TRBJ1-6	CASGLGQGTYNSPLHF
-	TRBV30	TRBJ2-1	CAWRGYNEQFF
-	TRBV5-4	TRBJ2-7	CASKRQGDSYEQYF
-	TRBV3-1/TRBV3-2	TRBJ1-1	CASSRAGMNTEAFF
-	TRBV7-2	TRBJ2-1	CASSPSAYNEQFF
-	TRBV24-1	TRBJ2-2	CATSDFDRTNTGELFF
few	TRBV5-1	TRBJ1-1	CASSLGTENTEAFF
-	TRBV30	TRBJ1-3	CAWSPGLRNTIYF
-	TRBV11-1	TRBJ1-6	CASSSRRLERGSPLHF
-	TRBV9	TRBJ1-4	CASSVGTGATNEKLFF
once	TRBV24-1	TRBJ2-5	CATSDPVPRGLGETQYF
-	TRBV7-9	TRBJ2-7	CASSKPLAGTYEQYF
-	TRBV20-1	TRBJ2-7	CSASRSVVAGYEQYF
-	TRBV28	TRBJ1-2	CASSFSTGGYGYTF
once	TRBV11-2	TRBJ1-4	CASSLDLGHRRKLFF
-	TRBV9	TRBJ2-2	CASSVGTAHTGELFF
-	TRBV15	TRBJ2-1	CATSRDRGGGRSEQFF
-	TRBV5-1	TRBJ2-7	CASSLSPSYEQYF
-	TRBV28	TRBJ1-6	CASSLSQGGSPLHF
once	TRBV9	TRBJ2-7	CASSVAAGGVYEQYF
-	TRBV6-5	TRBJ1-6	CASSSGVSPLHF
-	TRBV3-1/TRBV3-2	TRBJ2-1	CASRLPGLAPVF
-	TRBV6-5	TRBJ1-5	CASSQQGRNQPQHF
-	TRBV9	TRBJ2-5	CASRGLEVTQYF
-	TRBV29-1	TRBJ1-2	CSVEGTGDGYTF